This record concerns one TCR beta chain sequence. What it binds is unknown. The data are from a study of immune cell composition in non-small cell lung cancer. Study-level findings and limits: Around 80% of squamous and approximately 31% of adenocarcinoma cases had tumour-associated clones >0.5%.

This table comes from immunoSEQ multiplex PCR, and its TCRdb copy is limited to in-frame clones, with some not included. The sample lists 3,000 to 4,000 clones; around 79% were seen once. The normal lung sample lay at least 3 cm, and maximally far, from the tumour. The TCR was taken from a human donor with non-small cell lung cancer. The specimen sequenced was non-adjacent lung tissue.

The CDR3 coding sequence is TGTGCCAGCAGCTTGGATGGGGGAGGGGCTAGCTATGGCTACACCTTC. As protein: CASSLDGGGASYGYTF. The V call is TRBV7-2, the J call TRBJ1-2; tentatively, D is TRBD1 (5 bases). V gave up 3 bases and J gave up 4 bases, with 18 bases separating them. This CDR3 has 16 residues. Germline V gene sequence: CDR1 SGHTA, CDR2 FQGNSA.